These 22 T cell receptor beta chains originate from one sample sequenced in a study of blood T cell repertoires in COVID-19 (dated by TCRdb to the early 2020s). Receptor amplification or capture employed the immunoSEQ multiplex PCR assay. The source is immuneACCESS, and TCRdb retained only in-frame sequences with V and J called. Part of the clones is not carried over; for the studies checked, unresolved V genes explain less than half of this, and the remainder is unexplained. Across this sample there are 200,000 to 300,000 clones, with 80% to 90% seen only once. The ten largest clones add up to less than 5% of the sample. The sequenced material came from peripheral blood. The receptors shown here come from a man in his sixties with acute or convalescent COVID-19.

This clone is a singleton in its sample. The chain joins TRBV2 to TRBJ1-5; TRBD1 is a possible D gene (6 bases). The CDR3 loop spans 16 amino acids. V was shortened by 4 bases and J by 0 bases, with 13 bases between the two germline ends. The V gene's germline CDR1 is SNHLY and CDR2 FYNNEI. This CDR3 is CASSATGLLSNQPQHF. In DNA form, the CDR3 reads TGTGCCAGCAGTGCGACAGGACTCCTTAGCAATCAGCCCCAGCATTTT. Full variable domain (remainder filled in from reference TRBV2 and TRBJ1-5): EPEVTQTPSHQVTQMGQEVILRCVPISNHLYFYWYRQILGQKVEFLVSFYNNEISEKSEIFDDQFSVERPDGSNFTLKIRSTKLEDSAMYFCASSATGLLSNQPQHFGDGTRLSIL.

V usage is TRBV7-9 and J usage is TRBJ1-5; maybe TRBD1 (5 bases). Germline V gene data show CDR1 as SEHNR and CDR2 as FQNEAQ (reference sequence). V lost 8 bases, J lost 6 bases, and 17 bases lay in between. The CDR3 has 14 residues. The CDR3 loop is CASQKAGFSQPQHF. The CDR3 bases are TGTGCCAGCCAAAAGGCAGGGTTCAGTCAGCCCCAGCATTTT.

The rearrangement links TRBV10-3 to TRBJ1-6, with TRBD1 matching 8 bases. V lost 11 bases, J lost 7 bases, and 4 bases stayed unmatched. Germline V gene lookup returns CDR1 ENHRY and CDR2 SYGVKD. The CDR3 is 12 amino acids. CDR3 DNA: TGTGCCGTCGGACAGGGCAATTCACCCCTCCACTTT. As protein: CAVGQGNSPLHF.

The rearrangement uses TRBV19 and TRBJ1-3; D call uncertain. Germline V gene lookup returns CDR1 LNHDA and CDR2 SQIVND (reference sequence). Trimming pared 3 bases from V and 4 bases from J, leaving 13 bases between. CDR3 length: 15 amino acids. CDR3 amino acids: CASSMGAPTGNTIYF. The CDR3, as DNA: TGTGCCAGTAGTATGGGAGCCCCCACGGGAAACACCATATATTTT.

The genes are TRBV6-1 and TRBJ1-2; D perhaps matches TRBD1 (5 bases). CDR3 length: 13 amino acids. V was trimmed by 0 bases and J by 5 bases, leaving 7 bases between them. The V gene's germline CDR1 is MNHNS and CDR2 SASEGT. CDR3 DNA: TGTGCCAGCAGTGAAGCAGGACAATATGGCTACACCTTC. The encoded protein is CASSEAGQYGYTF.

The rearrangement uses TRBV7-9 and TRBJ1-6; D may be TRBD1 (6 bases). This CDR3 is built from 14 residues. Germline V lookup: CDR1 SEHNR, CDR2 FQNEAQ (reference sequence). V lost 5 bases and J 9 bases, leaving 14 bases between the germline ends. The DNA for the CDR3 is TGTGCCAGCAGCGGGGGCAGAAGGGGTTCACCCCTCCACTTT. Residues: CASSGGRRGSPLHF. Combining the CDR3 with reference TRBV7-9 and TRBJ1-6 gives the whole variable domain DTGVSQNPRHKITKRGQNVTFRCDPISEHNRLYWYRQTLGQGPEFLTYFQNEAQLEKSRLLSDRFSAERPKGSFSTLEIQRTEQGDSAMYLCASSGGRRGSPLHFGNGTRLTVT.

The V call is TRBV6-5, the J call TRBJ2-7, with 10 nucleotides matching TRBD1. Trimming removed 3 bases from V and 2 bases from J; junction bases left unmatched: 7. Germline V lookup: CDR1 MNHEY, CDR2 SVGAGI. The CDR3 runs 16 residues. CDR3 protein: CASSYGGQGITYEQYF. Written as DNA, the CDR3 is TGTGCCAGCAGTTATGGGGGACAGGGGATCACCTACGAGCAGTACTTC.

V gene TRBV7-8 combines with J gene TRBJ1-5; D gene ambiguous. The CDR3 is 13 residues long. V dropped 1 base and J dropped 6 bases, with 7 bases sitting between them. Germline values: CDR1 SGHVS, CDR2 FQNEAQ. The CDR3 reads CASSLGGFQPQHF. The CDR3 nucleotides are TGTGCCAGCAGCTTAGGTGGCTTTCAGCCCCAGCATTTT.

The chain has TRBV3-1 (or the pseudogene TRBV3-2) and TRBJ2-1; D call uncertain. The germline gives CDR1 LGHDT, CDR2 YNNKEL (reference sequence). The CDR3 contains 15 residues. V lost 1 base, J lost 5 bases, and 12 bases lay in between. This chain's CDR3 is CASSQVFRQDNEQFF. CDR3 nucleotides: TGTGCCAGCAGCCAAGTCTTTCGTCAGGACAATGAGCAGTTCTTC.

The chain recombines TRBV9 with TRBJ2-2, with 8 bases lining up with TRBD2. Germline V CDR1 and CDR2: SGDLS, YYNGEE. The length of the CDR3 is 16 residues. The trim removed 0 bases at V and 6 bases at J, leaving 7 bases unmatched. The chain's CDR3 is CASSVAPGGAPGELFF. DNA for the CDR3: TGTGCCAGCAGCGTAGCACCCGGGGGGGCCCCCGGGGAGCTGTTTTTT. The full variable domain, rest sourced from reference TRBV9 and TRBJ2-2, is DSGVTQTPKHLITATGQRVTLRCSPRSGDLSVYWYQQSLDQGLQFLIQYYNGEERAKGNILERFSAQQFPDLHSELNLSSLELGDSALYFCASSVAPGGAPGELFFGEGSRLTVL.

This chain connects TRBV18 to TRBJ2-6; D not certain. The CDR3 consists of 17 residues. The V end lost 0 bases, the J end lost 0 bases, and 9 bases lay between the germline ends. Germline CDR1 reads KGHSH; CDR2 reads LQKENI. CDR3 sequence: CASSPPLGSSGANVLTF. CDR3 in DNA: TGTGCCAGCTCACCACCTCTCGGTTCCTCTGGGGCCAACGTCCTGACTTTC. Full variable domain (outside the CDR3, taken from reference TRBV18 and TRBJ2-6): NAGVMQNPRHLVRRRGQEARLRCSPMKGHSHVYWYRQLPEEGLKFMVYLQKENIIDESGMPKERFSAEFPKEGPSILRIQQVVRGDSAAYFCASSPPLGSSGANVLTFGAGSRLTVL.

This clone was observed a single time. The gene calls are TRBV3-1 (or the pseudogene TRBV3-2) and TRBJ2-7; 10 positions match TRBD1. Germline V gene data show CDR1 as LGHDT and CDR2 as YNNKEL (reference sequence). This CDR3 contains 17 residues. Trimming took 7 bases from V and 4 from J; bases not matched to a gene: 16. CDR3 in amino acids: CASTKTYSGTGEYEQYF. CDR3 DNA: TGTGCCAGCACCAAGACTTATTCCGGGACAGGGGAATACGAGCAGTACTTC.

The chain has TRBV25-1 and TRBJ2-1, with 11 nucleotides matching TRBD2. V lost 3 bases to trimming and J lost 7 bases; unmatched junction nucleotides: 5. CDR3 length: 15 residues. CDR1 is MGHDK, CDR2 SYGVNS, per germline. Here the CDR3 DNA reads TGTGCCAGCAGTGATAGCGGGAGGGCTTTTAATGAGCAGTTCTTC. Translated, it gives CASSDSGRAFNEQFF.

The DNA for the CDR3 is TGTGCCAGCAGCGTAAACAGAGCAGATACGCAGTATTTT. Translating gives CASSVNRADTQYF. This sequence joins TRBV9 and TRBJ2-3; D unresolved. The CDR3 extends over 13 amino acids. V lost 1 base and J 4 bases, leaving 7 bases between the germline ends. Germline CDR1 reads SGDLS; CDR2 reads YYNGEE. Full variable domain (missing parts from reference TRBV9 and TRBJ2-3): DSGVTQTPKHLITATGQRVTLRCSPRSGDLSVYWYQQSLDQGLQFLIQYYNGEERAKGNILERFSAQQFPDLHSELNLSSLELGDSALYFCASSVNRADTQYFGPGTRLTVL.

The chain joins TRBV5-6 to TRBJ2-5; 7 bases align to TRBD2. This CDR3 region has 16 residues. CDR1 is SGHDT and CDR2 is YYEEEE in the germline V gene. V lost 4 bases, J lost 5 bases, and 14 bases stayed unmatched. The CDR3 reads CASSPLKGGSGETQYF. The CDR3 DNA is TGTGCCAGCAGCCCCTTAAAGGGAGGGTCGGGGGAGACCCAGTACTTC.

The CDR3 nucleotides read TGTGCCAGCAGTTTTCCGGGACAGGGACCCAAAAACATTCAGTACTTC. Its translation: CASSFPGQGPKNIQYF. This sequence joins TRBV2 and TRBJ2-4; TRBD1 aligns across 9 bases. The CDR3 covers 16 residues. Trimming removed 5 bases from V and 2 bases from J; junction bases left unmatched: 7. CDR1 and CDR2 (germline): SNHLY, FYNNEI.

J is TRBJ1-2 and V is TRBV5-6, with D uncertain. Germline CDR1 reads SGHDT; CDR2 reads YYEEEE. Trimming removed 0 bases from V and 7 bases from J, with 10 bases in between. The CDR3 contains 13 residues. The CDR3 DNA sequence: TGTGCCAGCAGCTTGGGGTCGGGAGGTGGCTACACCTTC. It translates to CASSLGSGGGYTF.

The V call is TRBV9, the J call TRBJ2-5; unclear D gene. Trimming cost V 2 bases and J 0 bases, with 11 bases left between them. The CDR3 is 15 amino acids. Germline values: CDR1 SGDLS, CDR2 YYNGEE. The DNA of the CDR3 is TGTGCCAGCAGCGTGGGCAGTTTATACCAAGAGACCCAGTACTTC. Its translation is CASSVGSLYQETQYF.

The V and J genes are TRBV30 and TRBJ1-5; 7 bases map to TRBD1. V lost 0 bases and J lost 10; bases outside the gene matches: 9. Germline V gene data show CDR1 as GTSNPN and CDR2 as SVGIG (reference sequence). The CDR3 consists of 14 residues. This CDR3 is CAWSVQGPGSPQHF. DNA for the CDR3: TGTGCCTGGAGTGTACAGGGGCCGGGGTCTCCCCAGCATTTT.

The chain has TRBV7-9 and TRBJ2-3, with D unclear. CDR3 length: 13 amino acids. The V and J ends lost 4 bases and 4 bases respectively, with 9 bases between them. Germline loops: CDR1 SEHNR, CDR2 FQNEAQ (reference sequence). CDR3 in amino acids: CASSSRFPDTQYF. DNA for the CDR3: TGTGCCAGCAGCTCCAGATTTCCAGATACGCAGTATTTT.

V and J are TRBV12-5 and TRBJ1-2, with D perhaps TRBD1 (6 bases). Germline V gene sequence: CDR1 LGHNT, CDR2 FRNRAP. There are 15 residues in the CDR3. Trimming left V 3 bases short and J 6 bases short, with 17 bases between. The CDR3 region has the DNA TGTGCTAGTGGTTTACCCCGGACAGCTTCGGATGGCTACACCTTC. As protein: CASGLPRTASDGYTF.

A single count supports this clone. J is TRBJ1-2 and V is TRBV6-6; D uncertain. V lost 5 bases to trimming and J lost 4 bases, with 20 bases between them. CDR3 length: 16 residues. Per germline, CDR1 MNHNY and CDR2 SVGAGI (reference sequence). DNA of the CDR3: TGTGCCAGCAGTCCGCAAGGCCCCAACACGGGCTATGGCTACACCTTC. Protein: CASSPQGPNTGYGYTF.